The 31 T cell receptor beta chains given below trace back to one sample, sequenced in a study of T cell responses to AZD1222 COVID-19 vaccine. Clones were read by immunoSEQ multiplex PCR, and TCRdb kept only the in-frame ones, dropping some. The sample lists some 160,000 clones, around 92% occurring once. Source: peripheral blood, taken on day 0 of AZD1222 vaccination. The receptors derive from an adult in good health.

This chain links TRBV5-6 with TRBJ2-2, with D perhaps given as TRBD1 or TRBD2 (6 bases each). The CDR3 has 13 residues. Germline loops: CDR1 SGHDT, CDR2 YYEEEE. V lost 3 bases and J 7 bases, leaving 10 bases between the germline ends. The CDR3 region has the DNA TGTGCCAGCAGCTCCAGGGGAGGCGGGGAGCTGTTTTTT. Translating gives CASSSRGGGELFF.

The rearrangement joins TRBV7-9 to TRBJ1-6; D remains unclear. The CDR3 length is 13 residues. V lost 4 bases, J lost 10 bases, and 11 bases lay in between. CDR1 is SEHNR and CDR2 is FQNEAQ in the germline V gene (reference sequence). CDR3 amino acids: CASSSEWESPLHF. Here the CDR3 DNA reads TGTGCCAGCAGCTCTGAGTGGGAATCACCCCTCCACTTT.

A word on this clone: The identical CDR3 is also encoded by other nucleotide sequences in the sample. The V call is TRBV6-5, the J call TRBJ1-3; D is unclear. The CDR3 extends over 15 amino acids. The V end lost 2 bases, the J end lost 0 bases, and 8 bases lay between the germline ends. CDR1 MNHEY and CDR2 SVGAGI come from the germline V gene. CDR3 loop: CASSYDGNSGNTIYF. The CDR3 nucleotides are TGTGCCAGCAGTTACGATGGTAACTCTGGAAACACCATATATTTT.

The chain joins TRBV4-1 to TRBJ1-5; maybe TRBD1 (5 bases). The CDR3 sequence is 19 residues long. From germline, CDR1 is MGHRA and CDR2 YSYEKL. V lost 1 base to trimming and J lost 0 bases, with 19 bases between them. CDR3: CASSQVLGKGQYSNQPQHF. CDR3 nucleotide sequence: TGCGCCAGCAGCCAAGTTCTCGGGAAGGGGCAGTATAGCAATCAGCCCCAGCATTTT.

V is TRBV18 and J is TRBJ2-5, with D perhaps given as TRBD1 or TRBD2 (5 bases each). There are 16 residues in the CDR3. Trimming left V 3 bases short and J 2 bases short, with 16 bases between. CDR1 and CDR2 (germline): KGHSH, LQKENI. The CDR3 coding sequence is TGTGCCAGCTCACCGAGGGGCAAAGTTGGGCAAGAGACCCAGTACTTC. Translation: CASSPRGKVGQETQYF.

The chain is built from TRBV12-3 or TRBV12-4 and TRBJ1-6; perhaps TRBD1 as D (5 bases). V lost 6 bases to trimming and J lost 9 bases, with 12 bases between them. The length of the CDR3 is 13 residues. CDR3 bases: TGTGCCAGCAGCGGCGTAGGGGTTTCACCCCTCCACTTT. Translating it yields CASSGVGVSPLHF.

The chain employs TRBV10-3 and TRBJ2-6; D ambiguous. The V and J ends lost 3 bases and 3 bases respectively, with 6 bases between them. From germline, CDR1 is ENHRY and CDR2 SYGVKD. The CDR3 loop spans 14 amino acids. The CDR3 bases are TGTGCCATCAGTGAACCGAGTGGGGCCAACGTCCTGACTTTC. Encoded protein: CAISEPSGANVLTF.

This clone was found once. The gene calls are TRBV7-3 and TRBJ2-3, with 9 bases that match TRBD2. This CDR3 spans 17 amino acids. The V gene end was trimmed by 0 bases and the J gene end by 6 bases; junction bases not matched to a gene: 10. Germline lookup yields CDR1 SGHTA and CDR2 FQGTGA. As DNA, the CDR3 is TGTGCCAGCAGCTTAACGGTTAGCGGGAGCCCCGGGGATACGCAGTATTTT. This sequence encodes CASSLTVSGSPGDTQYF.

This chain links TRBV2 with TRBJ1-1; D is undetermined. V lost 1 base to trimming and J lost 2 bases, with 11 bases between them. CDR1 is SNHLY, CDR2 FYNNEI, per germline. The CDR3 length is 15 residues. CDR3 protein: CASSEGLYHNTEAFF. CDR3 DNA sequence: TGTGCCAGCAGTGAAGGTCTGTATCATAACACTGAAGCTTTCTTT.

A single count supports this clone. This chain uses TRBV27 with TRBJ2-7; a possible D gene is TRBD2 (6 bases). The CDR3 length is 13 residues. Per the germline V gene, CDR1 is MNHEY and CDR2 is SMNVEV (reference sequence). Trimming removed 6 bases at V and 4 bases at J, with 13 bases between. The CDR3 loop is CASSPGLGYEQYF. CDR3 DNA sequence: TGTGCCAGCAGCCCGGGACTGGGGTACGAGCAGTACTTC.

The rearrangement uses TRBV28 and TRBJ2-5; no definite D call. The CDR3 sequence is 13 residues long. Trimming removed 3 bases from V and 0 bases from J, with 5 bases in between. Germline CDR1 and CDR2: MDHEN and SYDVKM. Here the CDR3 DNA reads TGTGCCAGCAGTTTTTCCGACCAAGAGACCCAGTACTTC. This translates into CASSFSDQETQYF.

Here the CDR3 reads CASSSSGTGPYNEQFF. The CDR3 DNA follows: TGTGCCAGTAGTTCCTCCGGGACGGGGCCCTACAATGAGCAGTTCTTC. The V gene is TRBV19, the J gene TRBJ2-1, with D possibly called TRBD1 or TRBD2 (5 bases each). CDR1 and CDR2 (germline): LNHDA, SQIVND (reference sequence). This CDR3 has 16 residues. Between the trimmed V and J ends, which lost 5 bases and 2 bases, there was a span of 16 bases.

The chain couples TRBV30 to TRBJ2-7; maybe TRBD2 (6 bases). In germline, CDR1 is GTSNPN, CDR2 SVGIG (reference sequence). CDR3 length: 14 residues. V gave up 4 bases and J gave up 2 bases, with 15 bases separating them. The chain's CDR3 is CAWIGDSPPYEQYF. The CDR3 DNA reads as TGTGCCTGGATCGGGGACTCTCCACCCTACGAGCAGTACTTC.

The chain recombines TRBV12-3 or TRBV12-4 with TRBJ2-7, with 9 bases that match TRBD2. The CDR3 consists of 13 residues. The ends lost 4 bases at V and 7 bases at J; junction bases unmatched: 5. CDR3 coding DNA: TGTGCCAGCAGTTACTGGCGGGGGGGAGAGCAGTACTTC. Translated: CASSYWRGGEQYF.

CDR3 nucleotides: TGCGCCAGCAGCTGGGCGGGACAGGGCGGTTACGAGCAGTACTTC. It encodes CASSWAGQGGYEQYF. The J gene is TRBJ2-7, the V gene TRBV5-1, with 9 nucleotides matching TRBD1. The CDR3 length is 15 residues. The germline V gene has CDR1 SGHRS and CDR2 YFSETQ. Trimming cost V 3 bases and J 4 bases; bases outside gene matches: 8.

The CDR3 protein is CASSSLDRTSYNEQFF. In DNA, the CDR3 is TGTGCCAGCAGTAGCCTCGACAGGACCTCCTACAATGAGCAGTTCTTC. V and J are TRBV28 and TRBJ2-1; perhaps TRBD1 as D (6 bases). CDR3 length: 16 amino acids. V lost 5 bases to trimming and J lost 0 bases, with 14 bases between them. Per the germline V gene, CDR1 is MDHEN and CDR2 is SYDVKM.

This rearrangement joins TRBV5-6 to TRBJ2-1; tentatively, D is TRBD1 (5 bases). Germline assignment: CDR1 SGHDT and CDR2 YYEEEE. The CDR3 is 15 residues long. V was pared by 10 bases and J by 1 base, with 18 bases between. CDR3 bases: TGTGCCTCTCTTATGGGGCCAGGATCCTACAATGAGCAGTTCTTC. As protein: CASLMGPGSYNEQFF.

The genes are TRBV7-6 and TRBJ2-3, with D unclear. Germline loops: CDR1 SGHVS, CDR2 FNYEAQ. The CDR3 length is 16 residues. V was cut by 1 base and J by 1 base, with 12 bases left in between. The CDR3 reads CASSLGFDHGTDTQYF. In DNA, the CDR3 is TGTGCCAGCAGCTTAGGTTTCGACCACGGCACAGATACGCAGTATTTT.

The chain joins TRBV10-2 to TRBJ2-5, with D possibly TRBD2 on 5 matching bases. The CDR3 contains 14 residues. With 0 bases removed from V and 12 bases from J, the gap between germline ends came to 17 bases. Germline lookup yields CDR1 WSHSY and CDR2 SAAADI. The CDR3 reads CASSESTGELVKYF. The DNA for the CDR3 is TGCGCCAGCAGTGAGTCGACGGGTGAACTAGTGAAGTACTTC.

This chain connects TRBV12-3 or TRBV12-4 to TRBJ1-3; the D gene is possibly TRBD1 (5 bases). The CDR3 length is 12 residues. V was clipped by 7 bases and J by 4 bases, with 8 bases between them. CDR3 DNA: TGTGCCAGCAATCAGGGAGGAAACACCATATATTTT. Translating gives CASNQGGNTIYF.

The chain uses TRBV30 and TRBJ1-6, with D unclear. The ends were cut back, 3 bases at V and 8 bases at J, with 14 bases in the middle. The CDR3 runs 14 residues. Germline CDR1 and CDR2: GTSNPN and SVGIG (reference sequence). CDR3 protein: CAWRTGVSDSPLHF. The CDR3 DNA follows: TGTGCCTGGAGGACCGGGGTTTCGGATTCACCCCTCCACTTT.

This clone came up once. The CDR3 DNA reads TGCGCCAGCAGCCAAGATGGCAGGGGGTATTCACCCCTCCACTTT. Amino acid sequence: CASSQDGRGYSPLHF. The chain joins TRBV4-3 to TRBJ1-6, with 7 bases matching TRBD1. Germline CDR1 and CDR2: LGHNA and YSLEER. This CDR3 is 15 amino acids long. J gave up 8 bases and V 0 bases, and 4 bases lay outside the gene matches.

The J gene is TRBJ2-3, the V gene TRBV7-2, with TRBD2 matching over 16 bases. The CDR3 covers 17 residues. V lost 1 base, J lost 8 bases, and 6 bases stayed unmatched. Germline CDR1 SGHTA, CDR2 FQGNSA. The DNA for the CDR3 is TGTGCCAGCAGCTTAGTGGGACTAGCGGGGGGGCCGACTACGCAGTATTTT. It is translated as CASSLVGLAGGPTTQYF.

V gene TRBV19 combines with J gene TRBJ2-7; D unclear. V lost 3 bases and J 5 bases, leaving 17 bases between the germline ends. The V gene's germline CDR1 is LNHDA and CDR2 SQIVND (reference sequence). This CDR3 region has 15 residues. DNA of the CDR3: TGTGCCAGTAGTATTGCGGCCTTTAGCCAGCACGAGCAGTACTTC. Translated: CASSIAAFSQHEQYF.

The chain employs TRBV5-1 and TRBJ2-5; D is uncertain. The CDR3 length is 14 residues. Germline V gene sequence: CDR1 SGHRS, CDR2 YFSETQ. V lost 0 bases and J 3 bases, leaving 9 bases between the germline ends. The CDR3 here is CASSLGWSKETQYF. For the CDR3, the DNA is TGCGCCAGCAGCTTGGGGTGGTCCAAAGAGACCCAGTACTTC.

This CDR3 reads CASSGPGGATDTQYF. For the CDR3, the DNA is TGTGCCAGCAGTGGACCCGGGGGGGCCACAGATACGCAGTATTTT. The rearrangement joins TRBV2 to TRBJ2-3; 8 bases map to TRBD2. The V segment lost 4 bases and the J segment 2 bases; nucleotides outside the gene matches: 5. The germline CDR1 and CDR2 sequences are SNHLY and FYNNEI. The length of the CDR3 is 15 residues. Full variable domain (remainder filled in from reference TRBV2 and TRBJ2-3): EPEVTQTPSHQVTQMGQEVILRCVPISNHLYFYWYRQILGQKVEFLVSFYNNEISEKSEIFDDQFSVERPDGSNFTLKIRSTKLEDSAMYFCASSGPGGATDTQYFGPGTRLTVL.

CDR3 in amino acids: CASSFIPGMNTEAFF. CDR3 coding DNA: TGTGCCAGCAGTTTCATCCCAGGGATGAACACTGAAGCTTTCTTT. The chain has TRBV28 and TRBJ1-1, with D perhaps matching TRBD1 (5 bases). The V end was cut by 3 bases, the J end by 0 bases, with 11 bases between. The CDR3 extends over 15 amino acids. Germline CDR1 reads MDHEN; CDR2 reads SYDVKM.

The CDR3 DNA sequence: TGTGCCAGTAGTATCGGGCGGCCCATGAACACTGAAGCTTTCTTT. Translation: CASSIGRPMNTEAFF. The chain joins TRBV19 to TRBJ1-1; D unclear. The V gene lost 3 bases and the J gene lost 0 bases, with 11 bases spanning the gap. There are 15 residues in the CDR3. The germline gives CDR1 LNHDA, CDR2 SQIVND (reference sequence). Based on the CDR3 plus reference TRBV19 and TRBJ1-1, the full variable domain is DGGITQSPKYLFRKEGQNVTLSCEQNLNHDAMYWYRQDPGQGLRLIYYSQIVNDFQKGDIAEGYSVSREKKESFPLTVTSAQKNPTAFYLCASSIGRPMNTEAFFGQGTRLTVV.

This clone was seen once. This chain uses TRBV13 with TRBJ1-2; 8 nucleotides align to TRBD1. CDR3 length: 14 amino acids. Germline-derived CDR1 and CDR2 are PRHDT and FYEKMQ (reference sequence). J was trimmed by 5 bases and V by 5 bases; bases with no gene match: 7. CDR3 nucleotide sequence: TGTGCCAGCAGCCCCGGACAGGGAGTGTATGGCTACACCTTC. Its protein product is CASSPGQGVYGYTF.

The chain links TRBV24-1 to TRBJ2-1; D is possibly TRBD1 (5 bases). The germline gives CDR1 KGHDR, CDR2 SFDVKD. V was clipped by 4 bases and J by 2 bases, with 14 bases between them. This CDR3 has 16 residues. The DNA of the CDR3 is TGTGCCACCAGTGAAAAAGGGGATACCGCCTACAATGAGCAGTTCTTC. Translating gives CATSEKGDTAYNEQFF.

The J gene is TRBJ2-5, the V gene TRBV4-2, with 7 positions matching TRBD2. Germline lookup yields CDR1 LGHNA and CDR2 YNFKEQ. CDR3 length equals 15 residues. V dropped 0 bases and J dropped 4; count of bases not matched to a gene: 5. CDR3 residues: CASSQEDRTRETQYF. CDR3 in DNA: TGTGCCAGCAGCCAAGAAGATCGGACTAGAGAGACCCAGTACTTC.